These T cell receptor beta chains were read from a single sample in a study of glioma-infiltrating T cells after dendritic cell vaccination. The method was immunoSEQ multiplex PCR; TCRdb's version includes in-frame clones alone and lacks a portion of them. The sample consists of approximately 99,000 clones, around 80% of them appearing once. Here the sequenced sample was blood, taken after dendritic cell vaccination. The receptors were sampled from a human donor with glioblastoma. Both conserved end residues are trimmed from each CDR3.

v_call cdr3_aa
TRBV29-1 SVELAGANNEQF
TRBV28 ASSFYGPMRVQETQY
TRBV2 ASSELGQVTEAF
TRBV19 ASSVRTGVDEAF
TRBV19 ASSLTTGAHEQY
TRBV7-3 ASSLGQANYNEQF
TRBV28 ASSKLVASSYEQY
TRBV18 ASSPSGQAPHEQY
TRBV21-1 CQGDFASGANVLT
TRBV5-1 ASSLRTSDEQF
TRBV28 ASRPRQGIYEKLF
TRBV11-2 ASSWYSIPHEQY
TRBV6-1 ASSDISGASTDTQY
TRBV7-6 ASSSQETQY
TRBV6-6 ASSGDRDGYT
TRBV28 ASSFRGYGYT
TRBV6-5 ATQTVYGYT
TRBV19 ASSTTGGAGNQPQH
TRBV2 ASLEDTEAF
TRBV5-3 ASPIEGYT
TRBV9 ASSVGLAGFSAGELF
TRBV6-5 ASSYSEAPKGGYT
TRBV27 ASREWTTMGYT
TRBV18 ASSPPRDRGTEAF
TRBV30 AWSVLEGSGKLF
TRBV30 AWSVGRVSYEQY
TRBV19 ASSIVLWEAGTDYGYT
TRBV6-6 ASTLGTAHAAF
TRBV6-1 ASRRQGGNTIY
TRBV5-4 ASSATGAWPSTEAF
TRBV5-8 ASSAKTGTAYQETQY
TRBV7-2 ASSIGLATDTQY
TRBV7-6 ASSLRASGGGFYNEQF
TRBV27 ASSFNPGNTEAF
TRBV29-1 SVWTSTQY
TRBV7-3 ASSRLAGVDTGELF
TRBV10-2 ASSLAGGPTGELF